The clone carrying this TCR beta chain was observed a handful of times. The target antigen is unknown. Healthy Caucasian individuals made up all the donors. The sample originates from a study of identical twins. General study points: Conclusions relied on cross-sectional statistical analysis, not following the same donors. Twins shared out-of-frame alpha sequences with excess low generation probability.

TCRdb itself ran the 5' RACE reads through MiXCR, one entry per CDR3 protein. The sample lists around 290,000 distinct CDR3 sequences, over 8.5% occurring once. These same records also appear under a second study, on yellow fever vaccine responses in identical twins. That work contributes: Twin vaccine T cell responses reportedly seemed partly convergent, partly personalized.

This clonotype originated in a woman in her late teens or twenties in good health. Sequences were obtained from CD8+ T cells sorted from blood.

The CDR3 coding sequence is TGTGCCAGCAGCTTCCCATTAGCGGAAGAGACCCAGTACTTC. Its protein is CASSFPLAEETQYF. The chain joins TRBV7-9 to TRBJ2-5; D perhaps matches TRBD2 (6 bases). The V end lost 3 bases, the J end lost 3 bases, and 11 bases lay between the germline ends. The CDR3 has 14 residues. Germline CDR1 SEHNR, CDR2 FQNEAQ (reference sequence).